This T cell receptor (beta chain) originates from a study of cytomegalovirus exposure and HLA in healthy donors. As for the donors, each was a healthy bone marrow donor. Donors were ostensibly healthy at sampling, although undocumented immune exposures were probable. The CDR3 spans 15 residues. The germline gives CDR1 SGHTA, CDR2 FQGNSA. V gave up 5 bases and J gave up 1 base; unmatched junction bases: 3. Use of 60 Vbeta and 13 Jbeta primers characterized the PCR. Per the original data handling: In a later analysis, 80 million to 100 million unique TCR beta chains included roughly 11 million shared by two or more donors. Here immunoSEQ multiplex PCR was the method, and the copy in TCRdb shows in-frame clones only, minus some. For V, J and clone size, that table is used; D and trimming come from the DNA. The data show roughly 190,000 clones, about 79% seen once.

The rearrangement links TRBV7-2 to TRBJ2-2; 8 bases are a match to TRBD2. The sample was PBMCs. This TCR was sampled from a woman aged 45-60 years in good health and CMV-seronegative. The CDR3 sequence is CASSRGGRNTGELFF. The CDR3 bases are TGTGCCAGCAGCCGGGGGGGCAGGAACACCGGGGAGCTGTTTTTT.